One sample yielded the 10 T cell receptor beta chains listed below, sequenced in a study of cytomegalovirus exposure and HLA in healthy donors. Amplification used 60 Vbeta primers and 13 Jbeta primers. The assay was immunoSEQ multiplex PCR, and TCRdb's table has in-frame clones only and misses some. The sample includes approximately 100,000 clones, more than 75% of them seen just once. Sequencing was done on a sample of PBMCs. Receptors originate from a woman in her late teens or twenties in good health and CMV-seropositive.

The rearrangement links TRBV5-4 to TRBJ2-7; TRBD2 matches at 13 bases. V trimming: 9 bases; J trimming: 4 bases; junction bases outside the gene matches: 13. This CDR3 contains 16 residues. In germline, CDR1 is SGHNT, CDR2 YYREEE (reference sequence). The CDR3 is CATGLAGAPLYYEQYF. CDR3 nucleotides: TGTGCCACCGGACTAGCGGGAGCTCCTCTGTATTACGAGCAGTACTTC.

This clone came up a few times. The chain recombines TRBV28 with TRBJ1-1, with D perhaps matching TRBD1 (5 bases). The V and J ends lost 2 bases and 10 bases respectively, with 11 bases between them. Germline-derived CDR1 and CDR2 are MDHEN and SYDVKM. The CDR3 covers 12 residues. The CDR3 nucleotides read TGTGCCAGCAGTTTAGGGGTAAGGGGAGCTTTCTTT. Translating it yields CASSLGVRGAFF.

This clone has a handful of counts. One base separates it from a far larger clone, so it is likely a read error. The chain employs TRBV27 and TRBJ2-7; 11 positions match TRBD1. After removal of 3 bases from V and 6 bases from J, the junction contained 10 bases not matched to a gene. CDR3 length: 16 residues. Germline V CDR1 and CDR2: MNHEY, SMNVEV (reference sequence). The CDR3 here is CASSFTLWTGGVEQYF. The CDR3 coding sequence is TGTGCCAGCAGTTTTACCCTCTGGACAGGGGGCGTCGAGCAGTACTTC.

The chain carries TRBV11-2 and TRBJ2-7, with 12 bases that match TRBD2. Per germline, CDR1 SGHAT and CDR2 FQNNGV. Losses at the gene ends were 7 bases for V and 2 bases for J; bases not matched to a gene: 3. The length of the CDR3 is 14 residues. CDR3: CASNRLAGAYEQYF. The DNA for the CDR3 is TGTGCCAGCAACCGACTAGCGGGAGCCTACGAGCAGTACTTC.

The chain joins TRBV7-8 to TRBJ2-5; 14 nucleotides agree with TRBD2. The CDR3 consists of 18 residues. Trimming took 5 bases from V and 2 from J; bases not matched to a gene: 10. The V gene's germline CDR1 is SGHVS and CDR2 FQNEAQ. CDR3 DNA: TGTGCCAGCAGCCAACATCCGGGACTAGCGGGAGTTCAAGAGACCCAGTACTTC. Protein: CASSQHPGLAGVQETQYF.

V and J are TRBV10-3 and TRBJ2-6, with TRBD1 matching over 9 bases. From germline, CDR1 is ENHRY and CDR2 SYGVKD. The V segment lost 2 bases and the J segment 3 bases; nucleotides outside the gene matches: 5. This CDR3 is 17 amino acids long. CDR3 residues: CAISEQQGALGANVLTF. The CDR3 coding sequence is TGTGCCATCAGTGAGCAACAGGGGGCGCTTGGGGCCAACGTCCTGACTTTC.

CDR3: CAISTTGSTDTQYF. The CDR3, as DNA: TGTGCCATCAGCACTACAGGGAGCACAGATACGCAGTATTTT. J is TRBJ2-3 and V is TRBV10-3; D possibly corresponds to TRBD1 (6 bases). The CDR3 extends over 14 amino acids. The germline CDR1 and CDR2 sequences are ENHRY and SYGVKD. Between the trimmed V and J ends, which lost 6 bases and 0 bases, there was a span of 10 bases.

The gene calls are TRBV4-1 and TRBJ2-2; 10 nucleotides line up with TRBD2. The CDR3 is 18 amino acids. V gave up 0 bases and J gave up 4 bases; unmatched junction bases: 8. From germline, CDR1 is MGHRA and CDR2 YSYEKL. CDR3 loop: CASSQDALAGESTGELFF. The CDR3 region has the DNA TGCGCCAGCAGCCAAGATGCCCTAGCGGGAGAATCCACCGGGGAGCTGTTTTTT.

The chain employs TRBV28 and TRBJ2-5; 11 nucleotides match TRBD2. This CDR3 has 16 amino acids. Germline V gives CDR1 MDHEN, CDR2 SYDVKM. J was trimmed by 7 bases and V by 1 base; bases with no gene match: 8. The CDR3 DNA is TGTGCCAGCAGTTTATTGCGTCTAGCGGGGGGTGGGACCCAGTACTTC. Its protein is CASSLLRLAGGGTQYF.

Worth noting for this clone: The sample has other DNA sequences that encode this CDR3 too. The chain's CDR3 is CASSEGGEAFF. CDR3 sequence (DNA): TGCGCCAGCAGTGAGGGCGGTGAAGCTTTCTTT. The V call is TRBV10-2, the J call TRBJ1-1; D uncertain. Germline V gene data show CDR1 as WSHSY and CDR2 as SAAADI. The CDR3 is made up of 11 amino acids. V lost 2 bases and J 7 bases, leaving 5 bases between the germline ends.